This T cell receptor beta chain is drawn from a study of shared clonotypes between healthy human individuals. On the study more broadly: Per donor, three plates held CD4 naive cells, three held CD4 memory, two held CD8 naive and one held CD8 memory.

The CDR3 has 12 residues. The germline V and J ends were trimmed by 6 bases and 2 bases, with 6 bases remaining between them. Per germline, CDR1 LNHDA and CDR2 SQIVND (reference sequence). All donors qualified as healthy HIV-negative adults and had experienced no recent acute infections or vaccinations. This table comes from immunoSEQ multiplex PCR, and its TCRdb copy is limited to in-frame clones, with some not included. The profile shows about a million clones, about 75% of them singletons. What was sequenced was memory CD4+ T cells sorted from blood. As to subset: CD45RA-negative fraction. The chain couples TRBV19 to TRBJ2-3, with D hard to call. The sequence came from a man younger than 30 in good health. The CDR3 protein is CASSSLTDTQYF. In nucleotides, the CDR3 is TGTGCCAGTAGCTCCCTCACAGATACGCAGTATTTT.